The 9 T cell receptor beta chains reported below all come from one sample, sequenced in a study of T cell changes during pregnancy in multiple sclerosis. TCRdb keeps only in-frame clones here, not all; method: immunoSEQ multiplex PCR. This table has over 50,000 clones, around 91% appearing once. The source was peripheral blood, collected after pregnancy. The receptor set was obtained from a female donor with multiple sclerosis, enrolled in a pregnancy study.

The genes are TRBV5-6 and TRBJ2-5; D uncertain. The CDR3 length is 13 residues. The germline gives CDR1 SGHDT, CDR2 YYEEEE. Trimming shortened V by 4 bases and J by 5 bases, and 12 bases separated the two germline ends. The CDR3 DNA reads TGTGCCAGCAGCCCCGGAGCAATGGAGACCCAGTACTTC. It is translated as CASSPGAMETQYF.

The chain combines TRBV19 with TRBJ2-5; 9 bases are shared with TRBD2. Germline V gives CDR1 LNHDA, CDR2 SQIVND (reference sequence). This CDR3 comprises 14 residues. Trimming cost V 9 bases and J 1 base; bases outside gene matches: 6. CDR3 loop: CASAIAGAQETQYF. The CDR3 DNA sequence: TGTGCCAGCGCCATAGCGGGGGCCCAAGAGACCCAGTACTTC.

In its sample, this clone was seen once. The chain is built from TRBV18 and TRBJ2-6; weak D call: TRBD1 (6 bases). This CDR3 is 16 amino acids long. V was trimmed by 2 bases and J by 2 bases, leaving 10 bases between them. Per germline, CDR1 KGHSH and CDR2 LQKENI. CDR3 bases: TGTGCCAGCTCACCAACAGGGTGGACTGGGGCCAACGTCCTGACTTTC. Protein product: CASSPTGWTGANVLTF.

The chain joins TRBV27 to TRBJ2-5; perhaps TRBD2 as D (7 bases). Germline V gene data show CDR1 as MNHEY and CDR2 as SMNVEV (reference sequence). V lost 1 base and J lost 3, with 18 bases in between. The CDR3 runs to 17 residues. CDR3 residues: CASSLYHRGAGKETQYF. For the CDR3, the DNA is TGTGCCAGCAGTTTATATCATCGGGGGGCAGGGAAAGAGACCCAGTACTTC.

The V call is TRBV2, the J call TRBJ2-7, with D maybe TRBD1 (5 bases). Germline values: CDR1 SNHLY, CDR2 FYNNEI. Trimming took 7 bases from V and 4 from J, leaving 14 bases between them. The CDR3 is 13 amino acids. This CDR3 is CASINGPGYEQYF. CDR3 nucleotides: TGTGCCAGCATCAATGGACCAGGGTACGAGCAGTACTTC.

This sequence joins TRBV14 and TRBJ2-7; TRBD1 aligns across 10 bases. The germline V gene has CDR1 SGHDN and CDR2 FVKESK. Germline trimming cut 5 bases from V and 3 bases from J; bases unmatched to any gene: 7. The length of the CDR3 is 15 residues. The CDR3 DNA follows: TGTGCCAGCAGCTATCAGACAGGGGGCAACTACGAGCAGTACTTC. It codes for CASSYQTGGNYEQYF.

The rearrangement uses TRBV5-1 and TRBJ2-2; 7 bases fit TRBD2. The germline V gene encodes CDR1 SGHRS and CDR2 YFSETQ. The CDR3 is 17 amino acids. The ends lost 4 bases at V and 7 bases at J; junction bases unmatched: 16. DNA of the CDR3: TGCGCCAGCAGCCGGCCGGGAGGAGGCACCTCGAGCGGGGAGCTGTTTTTT. It specifies CASSRPGGGTSSGELFF.

The rearrangement uses TRBV6-1 and TRBJ2-7, with 9 positions matching TRBD1. The CDR3 loop spans 16 amino acids. Trimming at V came to 3 bases and at J to 6 bases, leaving 12 bases not matched to a gene. The V gene's germline CDR1 is MNHNS and CDR2 SASEGT. DNA for the CDR3: TGTGCCAGCAGTGATCCTTGGAGGACAGGGGTTTTCGAGCAGTACTTC. As protein: CASSDPWRTGVFEQYF.

The genes are TRBV7-2 and TRBJ2-6; TRBD2 is a possible D gene (6 bases). The V gene lost 7 bases and the J gene lost 4 bases, with 11 bases spanning the gap. This CDR3 has 14 amino acids. The germline V gene has CDR1 SGHTA and CDR2 FQGNSA. CDR3 DNA: TGTGCCAGCATGCGGGGCTCCGGGGCCAACGTCCTGACTTTC. The encoded protein is CASMRGSGANVLTF.